This passage covers 3 T cell receptor beta chains from one sample sequenced in a study of regulatory T cells in long-lasting Graves disease. The time point denotes: newly diagnosed GD, antithyroid drugs for less than 3 months. Following extraction of RNA from PBMCs, that RNA was used to make the TCR library. CDR3 regions were amplified by Arm-PCR using iRepertoire HTBI primers to build TCR beta libraries. TCRdb re-derived calls from the multiplex PCR reads in MiXCR, one entry per CDR3 protein. This sample has approximately 560,000 distinct CDR3 sequences; around 16% occur once, and the top ten carry around 12%. This same sample was also part of a study on T cells in Graves' hyperthyroidism and ophthalmopathy.

This specimen was peripheral blood mononuclear cells (PBMCs), taken at new diagnosis, from a patient treated with antithyroid drugs. These receptors were taken from a man in his late teens or twenties with Graves disease.

Many counts were recorded for this clonotype. The chain couples TRBV6-2 or TRBV6-3 to TRBJ2-1; 9 bases fit TRBD1. V dropped 4 bases and J dropped 4; count of bases not matched to a gene: 8. Germline V gene lookup returns CDR1 MNHEY and CDR2 SVGEGT. The CDR3 loop spans 16 amino acids. CDR3 protein: CASSSPSGQGYNEQFF. CDR3 nucleotide sequence: TGTGCCAGCAGTTCGCCTTCGGGACAGGGTTACAATGAGCAGTTCTTC.

The sample holds many counts of this clonotype. V usage is TRBV5-8 and J usage is TRBJ2-1; TRBD2 might be the D (6 bases). This CDR3 is built from 14 residues. Trimming stripped 2 bases from V and 6 bases from J, with 12 bases between. Looked up from germline, CDR1 is SGHTS and CDR2 is YDEGEE. The chain's CDR3 is CASSFGGPLNEQFF. CDR3 bases: TGTGCCAGCAGCTTCGGGGGACCCCTCAATGAGCAGTTCTTC.

Many counts were recorded for this clonotype. The chain carries TRBV20-1 and TRBJ2-7; D is ambiguous. CDR3 size: 13 residues. The V and J ends lost 3 bases and 1 base respectively, with 10 bases between them. CDR1 is DFQATT, CDR2 SNEGSKA, per germline (reference sequence). The DNA of the CDR3 is TGCAGTGCTAGGTTAACGGCATCCTACGAGCAGTACTTC. Protein product: CSARLTASYEQYF.